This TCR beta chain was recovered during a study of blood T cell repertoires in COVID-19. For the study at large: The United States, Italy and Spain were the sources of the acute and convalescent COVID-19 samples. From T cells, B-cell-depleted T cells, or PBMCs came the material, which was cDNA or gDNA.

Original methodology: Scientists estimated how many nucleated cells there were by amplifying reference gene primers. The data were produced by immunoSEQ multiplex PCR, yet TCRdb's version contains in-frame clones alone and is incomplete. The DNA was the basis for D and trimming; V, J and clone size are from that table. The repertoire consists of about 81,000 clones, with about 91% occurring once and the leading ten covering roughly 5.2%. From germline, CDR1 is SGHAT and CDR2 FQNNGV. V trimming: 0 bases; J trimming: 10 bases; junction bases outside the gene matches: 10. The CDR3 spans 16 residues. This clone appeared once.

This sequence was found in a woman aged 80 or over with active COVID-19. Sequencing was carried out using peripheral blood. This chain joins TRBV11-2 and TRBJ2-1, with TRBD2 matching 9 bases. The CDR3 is CASSLDRASGTNEQFF. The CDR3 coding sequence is TGTGCCAGCAGCTTAGATCGGGCTAGCGGGACGAACGAGCAGTTCTTC.